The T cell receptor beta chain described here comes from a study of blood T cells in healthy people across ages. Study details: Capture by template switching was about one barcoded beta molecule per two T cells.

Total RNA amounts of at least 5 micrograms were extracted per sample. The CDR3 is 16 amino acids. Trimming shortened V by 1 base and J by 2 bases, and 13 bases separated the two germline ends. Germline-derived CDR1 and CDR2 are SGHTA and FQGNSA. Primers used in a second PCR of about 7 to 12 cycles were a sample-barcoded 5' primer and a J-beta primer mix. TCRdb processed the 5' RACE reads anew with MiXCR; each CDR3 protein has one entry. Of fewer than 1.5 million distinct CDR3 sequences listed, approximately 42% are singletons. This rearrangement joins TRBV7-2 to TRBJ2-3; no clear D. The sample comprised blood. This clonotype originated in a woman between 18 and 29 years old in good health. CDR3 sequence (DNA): TGTGCCAGCAGCTTAGGGCCCCCCACGGACACAGATACGCAGTATTTT. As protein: CASSLGPPTDTDTQYF. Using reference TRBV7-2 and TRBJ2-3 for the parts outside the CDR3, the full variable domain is GAGVSQSPSNKVTEKGKDVELRCDPISGHTALYWYRQSLGQGLEFLIYFQGNSAPDKSGLPSDRFSAERTGGSVSTLTIQRTQQEDSAVYLCASSLGPPTDTDTQYFGPGTRLTVL.